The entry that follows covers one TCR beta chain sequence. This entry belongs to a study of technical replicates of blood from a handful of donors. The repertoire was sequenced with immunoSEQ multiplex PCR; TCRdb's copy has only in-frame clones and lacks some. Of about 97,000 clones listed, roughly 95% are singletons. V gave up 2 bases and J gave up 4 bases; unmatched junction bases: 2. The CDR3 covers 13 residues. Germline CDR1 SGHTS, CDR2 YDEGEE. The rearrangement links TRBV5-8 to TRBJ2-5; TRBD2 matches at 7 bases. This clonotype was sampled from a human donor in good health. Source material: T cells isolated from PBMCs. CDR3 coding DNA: TGTGCCAGCAGCTTTGGACTAGTAGAGACCCAGTACTTC. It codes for CASSFGLVETQYF.